This T cell receptor (beta chain) appears in the sequencing data of a study of T cell changes during pregnancy in multiple sclerosis. Assay: immunoSEQ multiplex PCR; the TCRdb copy retains only in-frame clones and omits some. The table records fewer than 85,000 clones, 89% of them present only once. The CDR3 spans 16 residues. V trimming: 2 bases; J trimming: 7 bases; junction bases outside the gene matches: 9. Germline V lookup: CDR1 MDHEN, CDR2 SYDVKM. The sequence was collected from a female donor with multiple sclerosis, enrolled in a pregnancy study. The V gene is TRBV28, the J gene TRBJ1-5, with TRBD1 identical over 9 bases. The sequences come from peripheral blood, collected before pregnancy. The CDR3 region has the DNA TGTGCCAGCAGTTTAAGGTCCGGGACAGGGTGGCAGCCCCAGCATTTT. Amino acids: CASSLRSGTGWQPQHF.